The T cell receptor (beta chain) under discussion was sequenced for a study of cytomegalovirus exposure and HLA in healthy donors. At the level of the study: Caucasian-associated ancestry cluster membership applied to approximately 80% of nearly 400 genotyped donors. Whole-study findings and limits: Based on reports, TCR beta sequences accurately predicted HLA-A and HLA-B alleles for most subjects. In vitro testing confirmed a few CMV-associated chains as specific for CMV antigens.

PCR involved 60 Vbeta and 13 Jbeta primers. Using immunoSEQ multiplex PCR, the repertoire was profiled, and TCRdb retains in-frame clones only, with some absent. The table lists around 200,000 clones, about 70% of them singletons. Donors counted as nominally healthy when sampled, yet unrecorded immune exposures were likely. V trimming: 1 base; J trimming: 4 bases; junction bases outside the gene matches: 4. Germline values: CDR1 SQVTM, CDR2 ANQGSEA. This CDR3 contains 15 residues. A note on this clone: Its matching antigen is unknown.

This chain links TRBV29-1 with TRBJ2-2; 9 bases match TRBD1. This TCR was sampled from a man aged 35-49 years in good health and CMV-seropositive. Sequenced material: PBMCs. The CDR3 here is CSVEGWDRATGELFF. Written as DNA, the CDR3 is TGCAGCGTTGAAGGGTGGGACAGGGCCACCGGGGAGCTGTTTTTT.